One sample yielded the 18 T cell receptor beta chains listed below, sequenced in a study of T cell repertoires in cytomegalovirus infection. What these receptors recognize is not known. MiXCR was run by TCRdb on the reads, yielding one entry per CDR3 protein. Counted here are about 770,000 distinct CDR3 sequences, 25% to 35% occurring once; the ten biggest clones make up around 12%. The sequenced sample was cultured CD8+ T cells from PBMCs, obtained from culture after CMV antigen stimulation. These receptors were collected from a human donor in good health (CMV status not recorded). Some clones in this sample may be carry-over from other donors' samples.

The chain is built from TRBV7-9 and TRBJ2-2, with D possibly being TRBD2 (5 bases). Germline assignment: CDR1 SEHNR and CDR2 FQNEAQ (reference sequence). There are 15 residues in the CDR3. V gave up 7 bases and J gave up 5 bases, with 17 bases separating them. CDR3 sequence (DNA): TGTGCCAGCATCCCCCTAGGCAGCGGAACCGGGGAGCTGTTTTTT. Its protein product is CASIPLGSGTGELFF. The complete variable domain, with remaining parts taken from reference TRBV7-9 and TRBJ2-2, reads DTGVSQNPRHKITKRGQNVTFRCDPISEHNRLYWYRQTLGQGPEFLTYFQNEAQLEKSRLLSDRFSAERPKGSFSTLEIQRTEQGDSAMYLCASIPLGSGTGELFFGEGSRLTVL.

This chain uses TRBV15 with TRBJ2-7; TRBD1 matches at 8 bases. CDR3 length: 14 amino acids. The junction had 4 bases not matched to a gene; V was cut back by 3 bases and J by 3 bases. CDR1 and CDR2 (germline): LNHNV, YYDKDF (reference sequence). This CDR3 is CATSRDRAIYEQYV. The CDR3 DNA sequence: TGTGCCACCAGCAGGGACAGGGCCATCTACGAGCAGTACGTC.

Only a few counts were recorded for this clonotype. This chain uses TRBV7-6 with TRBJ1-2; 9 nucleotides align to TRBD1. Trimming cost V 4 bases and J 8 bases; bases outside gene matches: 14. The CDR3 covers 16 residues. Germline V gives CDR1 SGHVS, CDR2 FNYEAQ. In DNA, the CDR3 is TGTGCCAGCAGCTCATCGGAAGGACAGGGGATCTTCGGCTACACCTTC. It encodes CASSSSEGQGIFGYTF.

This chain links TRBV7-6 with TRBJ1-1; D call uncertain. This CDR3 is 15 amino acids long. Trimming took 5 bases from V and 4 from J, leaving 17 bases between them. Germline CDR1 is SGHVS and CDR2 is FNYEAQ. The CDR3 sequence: CASSPISGRSTEAFF. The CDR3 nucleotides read TGTGCCAGCAGCCCCATCTCAGGAAGGAGCACTGAAGCTTTCTTT.

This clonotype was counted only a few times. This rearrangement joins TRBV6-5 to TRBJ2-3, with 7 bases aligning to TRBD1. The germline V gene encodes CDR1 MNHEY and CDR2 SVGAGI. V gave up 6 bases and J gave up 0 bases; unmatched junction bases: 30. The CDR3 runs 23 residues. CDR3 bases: TGTGCCAGCAGCTCCCCCGGACAGGAGTTCAATGGCCTCAGGGGGTCTAGCACAGATACGCAGTATTTT. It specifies CASSSPGQEFNGLRGSSTDTQYF.

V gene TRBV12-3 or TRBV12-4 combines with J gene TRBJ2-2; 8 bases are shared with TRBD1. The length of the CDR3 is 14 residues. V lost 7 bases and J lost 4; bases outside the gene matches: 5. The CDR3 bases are TGTGCCAGCACCCCGGACAGGGCCACCGGGGAGCTGTTTTTT. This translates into CASTPDRATGELFF.

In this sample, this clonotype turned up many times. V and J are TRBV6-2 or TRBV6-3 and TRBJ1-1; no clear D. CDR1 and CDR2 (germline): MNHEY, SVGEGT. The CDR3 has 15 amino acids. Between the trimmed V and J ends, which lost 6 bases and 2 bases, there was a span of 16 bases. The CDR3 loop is CASRSTVVANTEAFF. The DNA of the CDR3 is TGTGCCAGCAGATCCACAGTGGTCGCTAACACTGAAGCTTTCTTT.

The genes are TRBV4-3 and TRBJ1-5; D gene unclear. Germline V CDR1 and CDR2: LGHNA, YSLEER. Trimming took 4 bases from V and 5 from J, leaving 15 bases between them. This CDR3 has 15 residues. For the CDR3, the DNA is TGCGCCAGCAGCCGGGATCGGTCAATGGATCAGCCCCAGCATTTT. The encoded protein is CASSRDRSMDQPQHF.

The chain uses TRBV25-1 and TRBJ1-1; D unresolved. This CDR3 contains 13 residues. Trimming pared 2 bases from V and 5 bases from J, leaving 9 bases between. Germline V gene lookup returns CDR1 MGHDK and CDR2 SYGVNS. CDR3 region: CASSELGLTEAFF. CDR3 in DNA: TGTGCCAGCAGTGAACTGGGTCTAACTGAAGCTTTCTTT.

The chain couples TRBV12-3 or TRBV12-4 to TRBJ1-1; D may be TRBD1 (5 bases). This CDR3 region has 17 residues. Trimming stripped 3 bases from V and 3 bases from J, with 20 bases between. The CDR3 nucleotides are TGTGCCAGCAGTTTCGGAGGGGTTCAGGAGTACGACACTGAAGCTTTCTTT. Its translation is CASSFGGVQEYDTEAFF.

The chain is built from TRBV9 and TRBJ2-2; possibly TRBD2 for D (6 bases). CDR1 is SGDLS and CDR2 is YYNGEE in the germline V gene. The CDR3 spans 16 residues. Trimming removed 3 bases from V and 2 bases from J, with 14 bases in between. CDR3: CASSAPRDSNTGELFF. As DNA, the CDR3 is TGTGCCAGCAGCGCACCCCGGGACTCTAACACCGGGGAGCTGTTTTTT. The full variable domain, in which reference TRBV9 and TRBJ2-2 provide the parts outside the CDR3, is DSGVTQTPKHLITATGQRVTLRCSPRSGDLSVYWYQQSLDQGLQFLIQYYNGEERAKGNILERFSAQQFPDLHSELNLSSLELGDSALYFCASSAPRDSNTGELFFGEGSRLTVL.

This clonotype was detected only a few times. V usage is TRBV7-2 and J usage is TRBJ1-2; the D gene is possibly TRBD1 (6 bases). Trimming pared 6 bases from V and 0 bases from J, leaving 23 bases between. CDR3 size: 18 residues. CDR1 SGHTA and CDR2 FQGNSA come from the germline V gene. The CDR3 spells CASSLTVLSDRPNYGYTF. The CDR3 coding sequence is TGTGCCAGCAGTCTTACCGTACTTTCCGACAGGCCTAACTATGGCTACACCTTC.

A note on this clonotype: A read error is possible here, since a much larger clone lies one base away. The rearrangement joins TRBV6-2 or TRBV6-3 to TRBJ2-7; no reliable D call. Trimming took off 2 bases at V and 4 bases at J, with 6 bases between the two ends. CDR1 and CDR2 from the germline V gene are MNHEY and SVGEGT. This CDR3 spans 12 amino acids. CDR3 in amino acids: CASSYMGYEQYV. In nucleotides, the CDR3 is TGTGCCAGCAGTTACATGGGGTACGAGCAGTACGTC.

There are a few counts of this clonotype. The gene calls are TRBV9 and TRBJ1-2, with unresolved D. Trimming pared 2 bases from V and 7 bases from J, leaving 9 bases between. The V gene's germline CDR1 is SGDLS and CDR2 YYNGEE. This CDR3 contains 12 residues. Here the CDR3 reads CASSVRVGGYTF. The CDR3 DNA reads TGTGCCAGCAGCGTTCGGGTTGGTGGCTACACCTTC.

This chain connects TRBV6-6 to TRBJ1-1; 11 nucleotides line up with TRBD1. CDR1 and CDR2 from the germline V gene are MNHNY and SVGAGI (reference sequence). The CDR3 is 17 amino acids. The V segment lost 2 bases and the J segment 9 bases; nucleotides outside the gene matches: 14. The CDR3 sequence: CASSYPGTGGTSAKAFF. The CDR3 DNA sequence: TGTGCCAGCAGTTACCCCGGGACAGGGGGAACTAGCGCCAAAGCTTTCTTT.

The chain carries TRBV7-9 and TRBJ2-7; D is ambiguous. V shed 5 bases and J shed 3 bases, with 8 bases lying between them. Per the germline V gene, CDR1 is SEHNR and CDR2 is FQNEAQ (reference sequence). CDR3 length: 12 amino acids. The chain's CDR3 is CASSPWGYEQYF. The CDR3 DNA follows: TGTGCCAGCAGCCCCTGGGGCTACGAGCAGTACTTC.

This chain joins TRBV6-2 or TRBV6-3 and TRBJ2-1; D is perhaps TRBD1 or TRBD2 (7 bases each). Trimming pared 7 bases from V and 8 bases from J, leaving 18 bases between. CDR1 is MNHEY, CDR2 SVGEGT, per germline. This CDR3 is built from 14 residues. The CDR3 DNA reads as TGTGCCAGCATGTTAGCAGGGGGGGCCGATGAGCAGTTCTTC. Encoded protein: CASMLAGGADEQFF.

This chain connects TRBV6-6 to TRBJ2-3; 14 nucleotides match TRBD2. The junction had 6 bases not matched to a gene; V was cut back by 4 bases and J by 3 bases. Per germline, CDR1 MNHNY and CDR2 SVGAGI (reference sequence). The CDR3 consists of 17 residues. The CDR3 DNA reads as TGTGCCAGCAGTTTCGGACTAGCGGGGGGTTTGACAGATACGCAGTATTTT. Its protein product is CASSFGLAGGLTDTQYF.